Only a few counts were recorded for the clone carrying this T cell receptor beta chain. Its target is unknown. This CDR3 contains 15 residues. Germline V gene lookup returns CDR1 LGHNA and CDR2 YNFKEQ. The V and J ends lost 4 bases and 6 bases respectively, with 16 bases between them. The data were taken from a study of T-cell memory formation after mild COVID-19. Overall study context: There were largely donor-specific TCR clusters.

Study-wide results and caveats: Balance between CD4 and CD8 was seen in clones contracting day 15 to 85, and a CD4+ lean was seen in later expanders.

Constant-segment primers and 5'RACE yielded cDNA libraries for TCR alpha and TCR beta, each carrying sample barcodes and UMIs. TCRdb re-derived calls from the 5' RACE reads in MiXCR, one entry per CDR3 protein. The data show approximately 290,000 distinct CDR3 sequences, less than 20% seen once. The clonotype comes from a young man who had mild COVID-19 (a few samples of this study predate the infection). Cell type and time point are not known. The sample comprised PBMCs or a T cell subset sorted from them (not recorded which). The chain recombines TRBV4-2 with TRBJ2-1; D ambiguous. CDR3 nucleotide sequence: TGTGCCAGCAGCCCCCCCCAATCCCGGGCCAATGAGCAGTTCTTC. This gives the protein CASSPPQSRANEQFF.